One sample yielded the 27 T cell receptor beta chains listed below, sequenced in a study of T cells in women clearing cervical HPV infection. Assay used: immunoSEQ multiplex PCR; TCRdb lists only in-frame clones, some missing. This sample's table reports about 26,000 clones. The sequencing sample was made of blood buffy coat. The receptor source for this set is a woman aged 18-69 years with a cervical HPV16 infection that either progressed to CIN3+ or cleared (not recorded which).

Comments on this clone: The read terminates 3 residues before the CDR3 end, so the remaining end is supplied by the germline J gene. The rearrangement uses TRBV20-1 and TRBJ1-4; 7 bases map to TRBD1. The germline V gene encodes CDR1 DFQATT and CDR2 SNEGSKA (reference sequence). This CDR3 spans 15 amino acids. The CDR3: CSAPSTGRFNSPLFF. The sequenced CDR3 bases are TGCAGTGCTCCATCGACAGGGAGATTTAATTCACCA.

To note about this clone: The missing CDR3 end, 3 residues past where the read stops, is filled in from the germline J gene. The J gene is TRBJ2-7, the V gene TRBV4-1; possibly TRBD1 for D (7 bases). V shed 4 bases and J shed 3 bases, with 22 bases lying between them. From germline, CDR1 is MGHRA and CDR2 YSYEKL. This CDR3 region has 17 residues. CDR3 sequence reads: CASSLSLGGAGLYEQYF. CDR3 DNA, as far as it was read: TGCGCCAGCAGCCTCTCTTTAGGGGGCGCGGGGCTCTACGAG.

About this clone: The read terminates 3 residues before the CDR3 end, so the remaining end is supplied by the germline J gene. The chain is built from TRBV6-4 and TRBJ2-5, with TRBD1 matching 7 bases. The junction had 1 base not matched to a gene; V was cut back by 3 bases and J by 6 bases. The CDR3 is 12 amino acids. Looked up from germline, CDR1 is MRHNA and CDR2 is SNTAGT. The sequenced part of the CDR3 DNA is TGTGCCAGCAGTGATAGGGGGCAGACC. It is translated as CASSDRGQT. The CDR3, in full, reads CASSDRGQTQYF.

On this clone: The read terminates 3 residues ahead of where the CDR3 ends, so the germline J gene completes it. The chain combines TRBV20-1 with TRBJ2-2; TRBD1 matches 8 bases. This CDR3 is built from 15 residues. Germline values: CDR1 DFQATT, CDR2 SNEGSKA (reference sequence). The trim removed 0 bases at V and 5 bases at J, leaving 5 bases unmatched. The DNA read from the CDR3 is TGCAGTGCTAGAGATCCCAGGGGGCAGACCGGGGAG. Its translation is CSARDPRGQTGE. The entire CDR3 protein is CSARDPRGQTGELFF.

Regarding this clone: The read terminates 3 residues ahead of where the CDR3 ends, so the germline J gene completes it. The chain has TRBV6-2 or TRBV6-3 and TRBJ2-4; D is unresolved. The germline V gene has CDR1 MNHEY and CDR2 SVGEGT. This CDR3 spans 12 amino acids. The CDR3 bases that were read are TGTGCCAGCAGTTACTCGTCAAGGCTT. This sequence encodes CASSYSSRL. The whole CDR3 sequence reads CASSYSSRLQYF.

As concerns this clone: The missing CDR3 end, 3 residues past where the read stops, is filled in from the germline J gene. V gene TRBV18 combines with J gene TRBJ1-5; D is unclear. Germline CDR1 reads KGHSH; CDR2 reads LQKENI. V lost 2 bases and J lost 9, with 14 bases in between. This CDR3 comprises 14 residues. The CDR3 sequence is CASSPIQVLTPQHF. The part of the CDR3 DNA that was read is TGTGCCAGCTCACCAATTCAGGTCCTAACGCCC.

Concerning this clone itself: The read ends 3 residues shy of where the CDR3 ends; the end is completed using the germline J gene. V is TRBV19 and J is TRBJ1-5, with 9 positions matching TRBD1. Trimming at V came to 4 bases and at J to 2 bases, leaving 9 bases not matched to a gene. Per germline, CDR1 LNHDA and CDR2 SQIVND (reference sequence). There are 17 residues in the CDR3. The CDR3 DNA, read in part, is TGTGCCAGTAGTAGCACAGGGGGCTTTCGCGGCAATCAGCCC. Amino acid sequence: CASSSTGGFRGNQP. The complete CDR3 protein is CASSSTGGFRGNQPQHF. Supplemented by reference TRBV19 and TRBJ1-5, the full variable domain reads DGGITQSPKYLFRKEGQNVTLSCEQNLNHDAMYWYRQDPGQGLRLIYYSQIVNDFQKGDIAEGYSVSREKKESFPLTVTSAQKNPTAFYLCASSSTGGFRGNQPQHFGDGTRLSIL.

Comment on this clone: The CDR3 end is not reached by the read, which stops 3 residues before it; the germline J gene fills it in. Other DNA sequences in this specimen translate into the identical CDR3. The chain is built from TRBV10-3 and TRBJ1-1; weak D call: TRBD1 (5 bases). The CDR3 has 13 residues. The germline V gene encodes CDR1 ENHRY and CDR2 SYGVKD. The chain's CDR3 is CAITPKPQGEAFF. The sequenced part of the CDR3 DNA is TGTGCCATCACCCCCAAGCCCCAGGGAGAA.

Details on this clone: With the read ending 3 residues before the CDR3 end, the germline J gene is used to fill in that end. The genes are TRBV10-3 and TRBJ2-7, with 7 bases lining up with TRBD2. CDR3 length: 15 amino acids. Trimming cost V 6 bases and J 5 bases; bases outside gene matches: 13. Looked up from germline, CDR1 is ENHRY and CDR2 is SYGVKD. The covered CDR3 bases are TGTGCCATCAGAGGCGCGACTAGCATCCACCACGAG. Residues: CAIRGATSIHHE. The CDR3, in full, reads CAIRGATSIHHEQYF.

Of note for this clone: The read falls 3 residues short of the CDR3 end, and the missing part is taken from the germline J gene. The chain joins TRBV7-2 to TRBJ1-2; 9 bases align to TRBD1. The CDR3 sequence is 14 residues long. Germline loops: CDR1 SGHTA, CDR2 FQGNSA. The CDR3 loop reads CASRKQGAEYTYTF. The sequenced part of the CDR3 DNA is TGTGCCAGCAGAAAACAGGGGGCCGAGTATACC.

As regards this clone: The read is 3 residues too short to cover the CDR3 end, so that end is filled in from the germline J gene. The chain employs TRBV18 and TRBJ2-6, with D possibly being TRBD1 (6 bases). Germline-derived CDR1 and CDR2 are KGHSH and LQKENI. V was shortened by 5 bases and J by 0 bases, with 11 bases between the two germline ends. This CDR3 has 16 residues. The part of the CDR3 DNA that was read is TGTGCCAGCTCAGCAACAGGGATCTCTGGGGCCAACGTC. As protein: CASSATGISGANV. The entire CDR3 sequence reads CASSATGISGANVLTF.

The CDR3 is CSASPTGRNYGYTF. The sequenced part of the CDR3 DNA is TGCAGTGCTAGCCCGACAGGGAGAAACTATGGC. This sequence joins TRBV20-1 and TRBJ1-2; 7 nucleotides line up with TRBD1. The CDR3 end falls 3 residues outside the read, so it is completed with the germline J gene. CDR1 is DFQATT and CDR2 is SNEGSKA in the germline V gene (reference sequence). The CDR3 consists of 14 residues. V shed 3 bases and J 2 bases; nucleotides not matched to a gene: 6.

CDR3 DNA, as far as it was read: TGTGCCAGCAGTTACTCGGGACAGTCCCCCTACAATGAG. This translates into CASSYSGQSPYNE. The whole CDR3 sequence is CASSYSGQSPYNEQFF. V usage is TRBV6-2 or TRBV6-3 and J usage is TRBJ2-1; TRBD1 matches 7 bases. The read terminates 3 residues before the CDR3 end, so the remaining end is supplied by the germline J gene. Trimming took 0 bases from V and 2 from J; bases not matched to a gene: 4. The CDR3 is 16 amino acids. Looked up from germline, CDR1 is MNHEY and CDR2 is SVGEGT.

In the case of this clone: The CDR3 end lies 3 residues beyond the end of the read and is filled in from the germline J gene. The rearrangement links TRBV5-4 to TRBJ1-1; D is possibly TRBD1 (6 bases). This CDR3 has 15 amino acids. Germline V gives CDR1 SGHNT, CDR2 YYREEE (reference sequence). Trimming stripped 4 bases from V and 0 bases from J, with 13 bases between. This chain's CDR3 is CASSERQDLNTEAFF. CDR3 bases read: TGTGCCAGCAGCGAAAGACAGGACTTGAACACTGAA. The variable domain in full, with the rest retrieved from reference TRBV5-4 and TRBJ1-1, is ETGVTQSPTHLIKTRGQQVTLRCSSQSGHNTVSWYQQALGQGPQFIFQYYREEENGRGNFPPRFSGLQFPNYSSELNVNALELDDSALYLCASSERQDLNTEAFFGQGTRLTVV.

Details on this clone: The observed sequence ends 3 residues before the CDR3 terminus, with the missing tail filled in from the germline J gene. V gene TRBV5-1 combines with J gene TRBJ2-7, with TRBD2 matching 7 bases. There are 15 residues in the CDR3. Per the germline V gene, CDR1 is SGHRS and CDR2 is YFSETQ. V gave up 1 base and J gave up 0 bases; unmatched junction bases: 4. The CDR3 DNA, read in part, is TGCGCCAGCAGCTTGCAAGCGGGAAGCTCCTACGAG. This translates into CASSLQAGSSYE. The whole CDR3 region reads CASSLQAGSSYEQYF. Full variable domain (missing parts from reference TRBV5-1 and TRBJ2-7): KAGVTQTPRYLIKTRGQQVTLSCSPISGHRSVSWYQQTPGQGLQFLFEYFSETQRNKGNFPGRFSGRQFSNSRSEMNVSTLELGDSALYLCASSLQAGSSYEQYFGPGTRLTVT.

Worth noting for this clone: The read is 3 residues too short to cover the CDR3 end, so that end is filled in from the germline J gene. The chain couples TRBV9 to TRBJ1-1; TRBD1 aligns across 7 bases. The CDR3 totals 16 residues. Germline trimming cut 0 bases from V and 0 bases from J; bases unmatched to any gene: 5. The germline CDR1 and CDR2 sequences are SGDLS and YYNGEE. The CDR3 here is CASSVEEGQMNTEAFF. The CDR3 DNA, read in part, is TGTGCCAGCAGCGTAGAGGAGGGACAGATGAACACTGAA.

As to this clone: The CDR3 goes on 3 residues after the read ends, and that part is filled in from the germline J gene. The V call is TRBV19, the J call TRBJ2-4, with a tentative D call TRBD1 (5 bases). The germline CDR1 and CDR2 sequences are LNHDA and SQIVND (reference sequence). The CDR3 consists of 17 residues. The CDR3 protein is CASSIGVKTDTNYGQYF. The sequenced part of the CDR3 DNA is TGTGCCAGTAGTATCGGAGTAAAGACAGATACTAACTATGGT.

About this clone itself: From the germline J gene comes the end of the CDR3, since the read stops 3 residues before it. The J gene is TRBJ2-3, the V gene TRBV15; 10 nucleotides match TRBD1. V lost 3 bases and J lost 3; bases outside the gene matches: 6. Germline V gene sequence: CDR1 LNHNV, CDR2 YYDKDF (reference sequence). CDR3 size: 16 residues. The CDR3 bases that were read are TGTGCCACCAGCAGGCCCCAGGACAGGGGGACAGATACG. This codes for CATSRPQDRGTDT. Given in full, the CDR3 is CATSRPQDRGTDTQYF.

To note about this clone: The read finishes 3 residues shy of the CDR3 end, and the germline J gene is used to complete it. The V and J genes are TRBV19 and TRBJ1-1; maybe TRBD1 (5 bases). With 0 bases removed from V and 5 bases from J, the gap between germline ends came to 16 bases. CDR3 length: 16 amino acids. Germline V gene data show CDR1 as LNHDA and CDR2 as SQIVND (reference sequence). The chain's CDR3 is CASSIDLGVSATEAFF. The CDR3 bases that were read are TGTGCCAGTAGTATAGATCTAGGGGTATCTGCGACTGAA. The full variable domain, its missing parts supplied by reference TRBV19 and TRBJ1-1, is DGGITQSPKYLFRKEGQNVTLSCEQNLNHDAMYWYRQDPGQGLRLIYYSQIVNDFQKGDIAEGYSVSREKKESFPLTVTSAQKNPTAFYLCASSIDLGVSATEAFFGQGTRLTVV.

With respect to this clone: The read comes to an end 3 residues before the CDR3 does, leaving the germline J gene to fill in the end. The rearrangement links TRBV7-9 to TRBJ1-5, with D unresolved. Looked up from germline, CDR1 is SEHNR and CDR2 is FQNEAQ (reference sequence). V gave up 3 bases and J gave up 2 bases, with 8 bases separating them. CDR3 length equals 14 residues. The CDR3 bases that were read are TGTGCCAGCAGCTTGTCTGCGGGCAATCAGCCC. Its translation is CASSLSAGNQP. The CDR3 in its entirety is CASSLSAGNQPQHF.

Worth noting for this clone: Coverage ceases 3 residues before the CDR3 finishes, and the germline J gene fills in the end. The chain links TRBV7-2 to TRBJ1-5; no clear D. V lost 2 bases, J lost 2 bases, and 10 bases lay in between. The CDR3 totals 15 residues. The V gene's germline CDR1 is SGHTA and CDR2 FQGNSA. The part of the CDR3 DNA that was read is TGTGCCAGCAGCTTAACGGGGATGGGCAATCAGCCC. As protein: CASSLTGMGNQP. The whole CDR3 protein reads CASSLTGMGNQPQHF.

The CDR3 here is CASSLAGQGAYEQYF. CDR3 bases read: TGTGCCAGCAGCTTGGCAGGACAGGGGGCTTACGAG. The chain carries TRBV5-6 and TRBJ2-7; 11 nucleotides agree with TRBD1. The CDR3 end is not reached by the read, which stops 3 residues before it; the germline J gene fills it in. V trimming: 0 bases; J trimming: 4 bases; junction bases outside the gene matches: 3. The CDR3 consists of 15 residues. Looked up from germline, CDR1 is SGHDT and CDR2 is YYEEEE.

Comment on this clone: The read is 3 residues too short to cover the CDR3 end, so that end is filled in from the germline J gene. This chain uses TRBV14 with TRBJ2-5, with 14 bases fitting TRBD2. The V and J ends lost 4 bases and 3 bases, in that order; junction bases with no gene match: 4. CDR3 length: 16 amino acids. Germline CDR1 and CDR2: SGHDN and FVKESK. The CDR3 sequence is CASSRGTSGSEETQYF. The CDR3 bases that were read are TGTGCCAGCAGCCGTGGGACTAGCGGGAGTGAAGAGACC.

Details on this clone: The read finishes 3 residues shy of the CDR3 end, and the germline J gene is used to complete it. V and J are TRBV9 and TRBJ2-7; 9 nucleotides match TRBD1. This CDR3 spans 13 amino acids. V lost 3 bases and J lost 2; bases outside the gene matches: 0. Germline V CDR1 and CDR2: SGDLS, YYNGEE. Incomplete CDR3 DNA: TGTGCCAGCAGCGGACAGGGGGCCTACGAG. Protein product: CASSGQGAYE. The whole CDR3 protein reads CASSGQGAYEQYF.

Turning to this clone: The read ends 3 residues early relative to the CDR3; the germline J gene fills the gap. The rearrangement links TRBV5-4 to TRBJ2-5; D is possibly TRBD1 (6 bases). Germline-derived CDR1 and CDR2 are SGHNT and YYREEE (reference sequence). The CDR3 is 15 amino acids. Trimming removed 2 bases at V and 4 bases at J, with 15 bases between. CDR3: CASSFPGAVVETQYF. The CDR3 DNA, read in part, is TGTGCCAGCAGCTTCCCAGGGGCTGTAGTAGAGACC.

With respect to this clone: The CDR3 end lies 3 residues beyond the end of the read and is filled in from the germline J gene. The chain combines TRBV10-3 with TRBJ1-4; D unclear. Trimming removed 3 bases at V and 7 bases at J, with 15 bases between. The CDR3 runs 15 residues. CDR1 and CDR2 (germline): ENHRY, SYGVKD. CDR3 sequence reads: CAISDDLLVAEKLFF. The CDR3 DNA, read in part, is TGTGCCATCAGTGACGACCTCCTAGTGGCTGAAAAA.

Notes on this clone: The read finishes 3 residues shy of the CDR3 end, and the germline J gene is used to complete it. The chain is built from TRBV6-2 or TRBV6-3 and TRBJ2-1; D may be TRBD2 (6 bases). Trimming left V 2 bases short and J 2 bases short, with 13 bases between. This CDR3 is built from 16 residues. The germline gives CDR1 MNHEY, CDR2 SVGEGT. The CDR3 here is CASSYVGLPPYNEQFF. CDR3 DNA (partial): TGTGCCAGCAGTTACGTGGGACTCCCTCCCTACAATGAG.